The 30 T cell receptor beta chains below come from one sample, sequenced in a study of molecular identifiers for immune sequencing clone quantification (dated by TCRdb to the late 2010s). The receptor library was made with PCR. The instrument was an Illumina HiSeq 4000. TCRdb cleaned the public reads at Q25 with fastp, built clones with MiXCR and kept in-frame beta chains. Merged by CDR3 protein, the rows form single entries marked with the most common genes and DNA. This sample is represented by under 650,000 distinct CDR3 sequences; 15% to 20% of them were singletons. The ten largest clones take up 0.85% to 0.9% of the sample. The sequenced sample was naive CD8+ T cells from blood, with Jurkat cell RNA spiked in. Per the publication, the cell subset or site label means: FACS-sorted CD8+CD4-CCR7+CD45RA+ naive T cells. The receptors were gathered from a human donor in good health. Some libraries in this study had Jurkat cell RNA spiked in.

This clonotype was observed many times. The chain uses TRBV6-5 and TRBJ2-3; maybe TRBD1 (5 bases). Germline CDR1 reads MNHEY; CDR2 reads SVGAGI. V gave up 2 bases and J gave up 4 bases, with 10 bases separating them. The CDR3 consists of 14 residues. The CDR3 coding sequence is TGTGCCAGCAGTTACGGGCAGGGCTCAGATACGCAGTATTTT. Amino acids: CASSYGQGSDTQYF.

Ten or more counts support this clonotype. This chain connects TRBV5-1 to TRBJ2-5, with 9 bases identical to TRBD1. The germline gives CDR1 SGHRS, CDR2 YFSETQ. Unmatched junction bases numbered 7, after V lost 2 bases and J lost 2 bases. This CDR3 is built from 16 residues. This CDR3 is CASSFSRGQGQETQYF. CDR3 DNA: TGCGCCAGCAGCTTCAGTAGGGGACAGGGACAAGAGACCCAGTACTTC.

This clonotype has a count of ten or more. V and J are TRBV29-1 and TRBJ1-5, with D tentatively TRBD1 (6 bases). This CDR3 has 17 amino acids. The germline CDR1 and CDR2 sequences are SQVTM and ANQGSEA. Trimming stripped 6 bases from V and 4 bases from J, with 25 bases between. CDR3 amino acids: CSVAQVVSRDKNQPQHF. The CDR3 DNA reads as TGCAGCGTCGCCCAGGTCGTGAGCCGGGACAAAAATCAGCCCCAGCATTTT.

In this sample, this clonotype turned up many times. The chain links TRBV9 to TRBJ1-4; a possible D gene is TRBD1 (6 bases). The V end was cut by 0 bases, the J end by 6 bases, with 12 bases between. There are 15 residues in the CDR3. Germline V CDR1 and CDR2: SGDLS, YYNGEE. The CDR3 nucleotides are TGTGCCAGCAGCGTAGAGGGGGGCGCGGATGAAAAACTGTTTTTT. The encoded protein is CASSVEGGADEKLFF.

A few counts support this clonotype. The V and J genes are TRBV5-8 and TRBJ1-1, with 7 bases identical to TRBD1. With V trimmed by 3 bases and J by 3 bases, 5 bases remained unmatched. CDR1 is SGHTS and CDR2 is YDEGEE in the germline V gene. The CDR3 contains 14 residues. The CDR3 DNA reads TGTGCCAGCAGCTCTGACAGGGAGTACACTGAAGCTTTCTTT. Its translation: CASSSDREYTEAFF. The whole variable domain, remainder taken from reference TRBV5-8 and TRBJ1-1, is EAGVTQSPTHLIKTRGQQATLRCSPISGHTSVYWYQQALGLGLQFLLWYDEGEERNRGNFPPRFSGRQFPNYSSELNVNALELEDSALYLCASSSDREYTEAFFGQGTRLTVV.

The chain links TRBV12-3 or TRBV12-4 to TRBJ1-1, with D perhaps matching TRBD1 (5 bases). V lost 2 bases and J lost 11, with 15 bases in between. The CDR3 consists of 13 residues. CDR3 region: CASSLQGPFMAFF. DNA for the CDR3: TGTGCCAGCAGTTTACAGGGACCGTTTATGGCTTTCTTT.

In this sample, this clonotype turned up a few times. V is TRBV20-1 and J is TRBJ2-1; 7 nucleotides align to TRBD2. The length of the CDR3 is 16 residues. Per germline, CDR1 DFQATT and CDR2 SNEGSKA (reference sequence). V dropped 3 bases and J dropped 7; count of bases not matched to a gene: 15. DNA of the CDR3: TGCAGTGCTAGCGGTCCGGCTAGCGGCATTTTGAATGAGCAGTTCTTC. It is translated as CSASGPASGILNEQFF.

The chain has TRBV5-5 and TRBJ1-5; TRBD1 agrees at 7 bases. CDR1 is SGHKS and CDR2 is YYEKEE in the germline V gene (reference sequence). This CDR3 is built from 18 residues. Trimming removed 0 bases from V and 0 bases from J; junction bases left unmatched: 9. CDR3 nucleotides: TGTGCCAGCAGCTTGGCGGACAGGAATATGGGTAGCAATCAGCCCCAGCATTTT. It encodes CASSLADRNMGSNQPQHF.

This chain joins TRBV6-2 or TRBV6-3 and TRBJ1-1, with D possibly TRBD1 on 5 matching bases. Germline CDR1 is MNHEY and CDR2 is SVGEGT. Trimming took off 2 bases at V and 5 bases at J, with 9 bases between the two ends. This CDR3 has 13 amino acids. In nucleotides, the CDR3 is TGTGCCAGCAGTTACATGGAGGGGACTGAAGCTTTCTTT. This sequence encodes CASSYMEGTEAFF.

The CDR3 region is CASRGVHTEAFF. CDR3 nucleotide sequence: TGTGCCAGCAGAGGGGTCCACACTGAAGCTTTCTTT. The chain recombines TRBV6-2 or TRBV6-3 with TRBJ1-1; weak D call: TRBD1 (5 bases). CDR1 is MNHEY and CDR2 is SVGEGT in the germline V gene. This CDR3 has 12 amino acids. The V end lost 6 bases, the J end lost 3 bases, and 8 bases lay between the germline ends.

This clonotype was observed a handful of times. The V call is TRBV4-1, the J call TRBJ1-5; D is possibly TRBD1 (6 bases). Germline V gene data show CDR1 as MGHRA and CDR2 as YSYEKL. The CDR3 extends over 16 amino acids. V lost 1 base and J lost 1, with 11 bases in between. The CDR3 is CASSQGPGESNQPQHF. The CDR3 DNA reads as TGCGCCAGCAGCCAAGGTCCAGGGGAGAGCAATCAGCCCCAGCATTTT.

This clonotype was observed at least ten times. The chain employs TRBV19 and TRBJ1-1, with D possibly matching TRBD1 (5 bases). With 7 bases removed from V and 3 bases from J, the gap between germline ends came to 12 bases. Germline CDR1 LNHDA, CDR2 SQIVND (reference sequence). The CDR3 consists of 13 residues. Here the CDR3 DNA reads TGTGCCAGTATCCGGCAGGGCGACACTGAAGCTTTCTTT. Protein sequence: CASIRQGDTEAFF.

This clonotype was detected many times. The V call is TRBV27, the J call TRBJ2-3, with 8 bases matching TRBD2. The CDR3 has 16 amino acids. V dropped 4 bases and J dropped 0; count of bases not matched to a gene: 6. Looked up from germline, CDR1 is MNHEY and CDR2 is SMNVEV (reference sequence). The CDR3 here is CASSSIAGSSTDTQYF. CDR3 DNA: TGTGCCAGCAGTTCGATAGCGGGATCTAGCACAGATACGCAGTATTTT.

This clonotype was seen many times. The genes are TRBV14 and TRBJ2-3; D not resolved. This CDR3 contains 14 residues. V gave up 4 bases and J gave up 1 base, with 9 bases separating them. The germline V gene encodes CDR1 SGHDN and CDR2 FVKESK. This chain's CDR3 is CASSLLDRTDTQYF. The CDR3 region has the DNA TGTGCCAGCAGCCTTCTGGACCGCACAGATACGCAGTATTTT.

A note on this clonotype: A much larger clone lies a single base off, so this may be a read error. V and J are TRBV4-3 and TRBJ2-7; 7 bases match TRBD2. There are 15 residues in the CDR3. CDR1 is LGHNA, CDR2 YSLEER, per germline. The CDR3 loop is CASSQDYGTTYERYF. CDR3 DNA: TGCGCCAGCAGCCAAGATTACGGGACTACCTACGAGCGGTACTTC.

Details on this clonotype: A much larger clone sits a single nucleotide away, making a read error possible. The chain combines TRBV4-2 with TRBJ2-7; D is unclear. Germline CDR1 is LGHNA and CDR2 is YNFKEQ. The CDR3 is 13 amino acids. Trimming shortened V by 3 bases and J by 1 base, and 7 bases separated the two germline ends. Here the CDR3 DNA reads TGTGCCAGCAGCCACGACCCGTCCTACGAGCAGTACTTC. Translated, it gives CASSHDPSYEQYF.

This clonotype was counted many times. The CDR3 sequence is CARKGYGTGELFF. The DNA for the CDR3 is TGTGCCAGGAAGGGTTACGGCACCGGGGAGCTGTTTTTT. The chain links TRBV30 to TRBJ2-2; no clear D. Germline V gene data show CDR1 as GTSNPN and CDR2 as SVGIG (reference sequence). This CDR3 spans 13 amino acids. Trimming pared 8 bases from V and 4 bases from J, leaving 14 bases between.

This clonotype has a count of ten or more. The chain links TRBV9 to TRBJ2-5; D is perhaps TRBD1 or TRBD2 (5 bases each). Trimming left V 3 bases short and J 2 bases short, with 14 bases between. Germline CDR1 reads SGDLS; CDR2 reads YYNGEE. This CDR3 comprises 15 residues. CDR3 sequence: CASSAGAGRQETQYF. CDR3 coding DNA: TGTGCCAGCAGCGCCGGGGCCGGGCGGCAAGAGACCCAGTACTTC. Together with reference TRBV9 and TRBJ2-5, the CDR3 gives the full variable domain: DSGVTQTPKHLITATGQRVTLRCSPRSGDLSVYWYQQSLDQGLQFLIQYYNGEERAKGNILERFSAQQFPDLHSELNLSSLELGDSALYFCASSAGAGRQETQYFGPGTRLLVL.

In this sample, this clonotype turned up a few times. The chain employs TRBV5-1 and TRBJ2-5; a possible D gene is TRBD1 (6 bases). Trimming removed 0 bases at V and 4 bases at J, with 13 bases between. Germline V gives CDR1 SGHRS, CDR2 YFSETQ. The CDR3 loop spans 15 amino acids. This chain's CDR3 is CASSLGDTGRETQYF. CDR3 nucleotides: TGCGCCAGCAGCTTGGGGGACACGGGGCGAGAGACCCAGTACTTC.

The rearrangement links TRBV4-1 to TRBJ2-7; tentatively, D is TRBD1 or TRBD2 (6 bases each). The ends were cut back, 1 base at V and 6 bases at J, with 13 bases in the middle. The CDR3 loop spans 14 amino acids. Germline assignment: CDR1 MGHRA and CDR2 YSYEKL. CDR3 in amino acids: CASSQGWGAGEQYF. CDR3 bases: TGCGCCAGCAGCCAAGGTTGGGGGGCTGGCGAGCAGTACTTC.

This clonotype was seen a few times. The rearrangement uses TRBV10-1 and TRBJ2-7; 9 bases align to TRBD1. In germline, CDR1 is WNHNN, CDR2 SYGVQD (reference sequence). The CDR3 consists of 14 residues. V lost 5 bases to trimming and J lost 6 bases; unmatched junction nucleotides: 8. CDR3 bases: TGCGCCAGCAGTCAAGGGACAGGGAAATCCGAGCAGTACTTC. Residues: CASSQGTGKSEQYF.

This clonotype was recorded many times. The chain uses TRBV19 and TRBJ1-5, with 10 bases fitting TRBD1. Trimming at V came to 3 bases and at J to 6 bases, leaving 5 bases not matched to a gene. CDR3 length equals 15 residues. Germline CDR1 LNHDA, CDR2 SQIVND (reference sequence). The CDR3 DNA follows: TGTGCCAGTAGTATCTATGGACAGGGGGTTCAGCCCCAGCATTTT. This gives the protein CASSIYGQGVQPQHF.

This rearrangement joins TRBV27 to TRBJ2-3; TRBD2 matches at 7 bases. With 3 bases clipped from V and 2 bases from J, the junction kept 8 bases outside the gene matches. CDR1 MNHEY and CDR2 SMNVEV come from the germline V gene (reference sequence). This CDR3 contains 16 residues. The CDR3 region has the DNA TGTGCCAGCAGTTTGCAGCTGGGACTATCCACAGATACGCAGTATTTT. Amino acids: CASSLQLGLSTDTQYF.

CDR3: CASTLGAPTSSGANVLTF. In DNA form, the CDR3 reads TGTGCCAGCACTCTAGGGGCTCCAACCAGCTCTGGGGCCAACGTCCTGACTTTC. The V and J genes are TRBV11-2 and TRBJ2-6, with D possibly being TRBD1 (5 bases). V lost 7 bases, J lost 0 bases, and 19 bases lay in between. The length of the CDR3 is 18 residues. Per germline, CDR1 SGHAT and CDR2 FQNNGV.

In this sample, this clonotype turned up many times. This chain joins TRBV7-9 and TRBJ1-1, with D possibly being TRBD1 (5 bases). The CDR3 contains 13 residues. Trimming took 8 bases from V and 3 from J, leaving 13 bases between them. Germline V gene data show CDR1 as SEHNR and CDR2 as FQNEAQ (reference sequence). The CDR3, as DNA: TGTGCCAGCTCCGGGGCAGCCCACACTGAAGCTTTCTTT. Residues: CASSGAAHTEAFF.

At least ten counts were recorded for this clonotype. V usage is TRBV7-9 and J usage is TRBJ2-7; D could derive from TRBD1 or TRBD2 (5 bases each). Germline V gene sequence: CDR1 SEHNR, CDR2 FQNEAQ (reference sequence). With 3 bases removed from V and 3 bases from J, the gap between germline ends came to 9 bases. This CDR3 region has 13 residues. CDR3 residues: CASSLGTYYEQYF. CDR3 bases: TGTGCCAGCAGCTTGGGGACCTACTACGAGCAGTACTTC.

This chain joins TRBV5-4 and TRBJ1-2, with D possibly matching TRBD1 (6 bases). CDR1 and CDR2 (germline): SGHNT, YYREEE (reference sequence). The CDR3 sequence is 15 residues long. Trimming shortened V by 2 bases and J by 5 bases, and 16 bases separated the two germline ends. The CDR3 reads CASSFESRGPYGYTF. The CDR3 DNA reads as TGTGCCAGCAGCTTCGAGAGCAGGGGCCCTTATGGCTACACCTTC.

Regarding this clonotype: A single base separates this from a much larger clone, so it may be a read error. The V call is TRBV20-1, the J call TRBJ1-3; D may be TRBD1 (5 bases). V dropped 8 bases and J dropped 0 bases, with 17 bases sitting between them. The CDR3 runs to 15 residues. Germline lookup yields CDR1 DFQATT and CDR2 SNEGSKA (reference sequence). The CDR3 sequence is CSPPDRRPSGNTIYF. The CDR3 DNA is TGCAGTCCACCAGACAGACGCCCCTCTGGAAACACCATATATTTT.

This clonotype has only a few counts. The rearrangement links TRBV27 to TRBJ2-2, with TRBD2 matching over 7 bases. With 0 bases clipped from V and 4 bases from J, the junction kept 2 bases outside the gene matches. The CDR3 covers 15 residues. CDR1 and CDR2 from the germline V gene are MNHEY and SMNVEV (reference sequence). The CDR3, as DNA: TGTGCCAGCAGTTTATCTACTAGCGCCACCGGGGAGCTGTTTTTT. This encodes CASSLSTSATGELFF.

Comments on this clonotype: This may stem from a read error, because a much larger clone lies one nucleotide away. The CDR3 region has the DNA TGCGCCAGCAGCCAAGATCCGAGAACCTACCACGAGCAGTACTTC. Translating gives CASSQDPRTYHEQYF. This chain links TRBV4-3 with TRBJ2-7; the D is unclear. In germline, CDR1 is LGHNA, CDR2 YSLEER. V was pared by 0 bases and J by 5 bases, with 14 bases between. The CDR3 is 15 residues long.